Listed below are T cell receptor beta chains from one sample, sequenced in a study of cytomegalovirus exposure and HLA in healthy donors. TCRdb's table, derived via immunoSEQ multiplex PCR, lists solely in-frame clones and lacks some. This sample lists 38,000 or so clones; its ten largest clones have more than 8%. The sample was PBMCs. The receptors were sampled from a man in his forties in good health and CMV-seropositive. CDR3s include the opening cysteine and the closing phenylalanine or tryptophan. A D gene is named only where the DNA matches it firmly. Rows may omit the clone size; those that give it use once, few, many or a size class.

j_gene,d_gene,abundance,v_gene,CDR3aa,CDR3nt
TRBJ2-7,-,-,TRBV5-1,CASSPSGLASSYEQYF,TGCGCCAGCAGCCCCTCGGGACTGGCGAGCTCCTACGAGCAGTACTTC
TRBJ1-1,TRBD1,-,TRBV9,CASSGLGQTNTEAFF,TGTGCCAGCAGCGGGCTGGGACAGACGAACACTGAAGCTTTCTTT
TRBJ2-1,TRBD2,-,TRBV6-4,CASSDSGLAGGNEQFF,TGTGCCAGCAGTGACTCGGGACTAGCGGGAGGCAATGAGCAGTTCTTC
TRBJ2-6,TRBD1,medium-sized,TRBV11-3,CASNGADRAGANVLTF,TGTGCCAGCAACGGAGCCGACAGGGCTGGGGCCAACGTCCTGACTTTC
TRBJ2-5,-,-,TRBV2,CASSDRGLGQRETQYF,TGTGCCAGCAGTGATAGGGGACTGGGGCAAAGAGAGACCCAGTACTTC
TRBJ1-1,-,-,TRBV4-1,CASSQEGGAFF,TGCGCCAGCAGCCAAGAGGGGGGAGCTTTCTTT
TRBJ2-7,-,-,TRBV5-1,CASSAQASYEQYF,TGCGCCAGCAGCGCACAGGCCTCCTACGAGCAGTACTTC
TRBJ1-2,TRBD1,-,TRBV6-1,CASSNILQGNYGYTF,TGTGCCAGCAGTAACATTTTACAGGGGAACTATGGCTACACCTTC
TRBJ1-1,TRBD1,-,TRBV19,CASSMNRGYPEAFF,TGTGCCAGTAGTATGAACAGGGGATACCCTGAAGCTTTCTTT
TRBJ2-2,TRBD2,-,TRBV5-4,CASSLAGGRGGELFF,TGTGCCAGCAGCTTAGCGGGAGGACGAGGCGGGGAGCTGTTTTTT
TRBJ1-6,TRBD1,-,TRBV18,CASSPEGAPGNSPLHF,TGTGCCAGCTCACCTGAGGGGGCGCCGGGAAATTCACCCCTCCACTTT
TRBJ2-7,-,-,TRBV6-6,CASRRDSGYEQYF,TGTGCCAGCAGAAGGGACTCAGGCTACGAGCAGTACTTC
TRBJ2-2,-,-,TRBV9,CASSVGQGFTGELFF,TGTGCCAGCAGCGTAGGGCAGGGTTTCACCGGGGAGCTGTTTTTT
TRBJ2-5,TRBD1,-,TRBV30,CAWNRGQETQYF,TGTGCCTGGAACAGGGGACAAGAGACCCAGTACTTC
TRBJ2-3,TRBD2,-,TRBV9,CASSLLAGGPGDTQYF,TGTGCCAGCAGCTTATTAGCGGGAGGGCCTGGAGATACGCAGTATTTT
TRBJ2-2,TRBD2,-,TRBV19,CASSWAGRDTGELFF,TGTGCCAGTAGTTGGGCAGGGAGGGACACCGGGGAGCTGTTTTTT
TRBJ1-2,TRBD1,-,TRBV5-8,CASSLIQGAGYTF,TGTGCCAGCAGCTTAATACAGGGGGCCGGCTACACCTTC
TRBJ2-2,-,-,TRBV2,CASSEEGANTGELFF,TGTGCCAGCAGTGAAGAGGGAGCCAACACCGGGGAGCTGTTTTTT
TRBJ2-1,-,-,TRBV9,CASSVDGGISYNEQFF,TGTGCCAGCAGCGTAGATGGCGGGATCTCCTACAATGAGCAGTTCTTC
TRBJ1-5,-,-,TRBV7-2,CASSLYGVGNQPQHF,TGTGCCAGCAGCTTATACGGGGTTGGCAATCAGCCCCAGCATTTT
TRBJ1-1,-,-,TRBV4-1,CASSQGPGRDGMAEAFF,TGCGCCAGCAGCCAAGGCCCCGGGAGGGACGGGATGGCTGAAGCTTTCTTT
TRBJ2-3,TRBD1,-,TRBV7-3,CASSSLGTGGRDTQYF,TGTGCCAGCAGCTCCCTTGGGACAGGGGGGCGGGATACGCAGTATTTT
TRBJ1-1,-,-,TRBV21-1,CASSKGSGEKDTEAFF,TGTGCCAGCAGCAAAGGGTCGGGGGAAAAGGACACTGAAGCTTTCTTT
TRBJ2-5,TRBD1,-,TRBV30,CAWDRGPETQYF,TGTGCCTGGGACAGGGGGCCCGAGACCCAGTACTTC
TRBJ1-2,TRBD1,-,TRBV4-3,CASSQFTGGSMGYTF,TGCGCCAGCAGCCAGTTCACAGGGGGCAGTATGGGCTACACCTTC
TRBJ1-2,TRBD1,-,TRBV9,CASSLRTGPEDGYTF,TGTGCCAGCAGCCTAAGGACAGGGCCCGAGGATGGCTACACCTTC
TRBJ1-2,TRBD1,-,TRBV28,CASSSGQVKGYTF,TGTGCCAGCAGTTCGGGACAGGTCAAGGGCTACACCTTC
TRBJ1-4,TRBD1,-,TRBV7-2,CASSLGGQGNEKLFF,TGTGCCAGCAGCTTAGGGGGACAGGGGAATGAAAAACTGTTTTTT
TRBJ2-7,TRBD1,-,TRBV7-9,CASSSTGLSYEQYF,TGTGCCAGCAGCTCGACAGGGTTATCCTACGAGCAGTACTTC
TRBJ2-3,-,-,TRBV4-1,CASSQEKGFPDTQYF,TGCGCCAGCAGCCAAGAGAAGGGGTTCCCAGATACGCAGTATTTT
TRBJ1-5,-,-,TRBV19,CASSITGGGDSNQPQHF,TGTGCCAGTAGTATAACGGGAGGAGGGGATAGCAATCAGCCCCAGCATTTT
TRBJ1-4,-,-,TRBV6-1,CASSENRPQGEKLFF,TGTGCCAGCAGTGAAAACCGGCCCCAGGGAGAAAAACTGTTTTTT
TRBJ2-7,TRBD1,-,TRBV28,CASSLRGLIYEQYF,TGTGCCAGCAGCCTCAGGGGGCTAATCTACGAGCAGTACTTC
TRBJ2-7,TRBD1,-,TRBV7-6,CAGSLDRGPYEQYF,TGTGCCGGCAGCTTAGACAGGGGCCCCTACGAGCAGTACTTC
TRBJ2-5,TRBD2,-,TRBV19,CASSPSGRWQETQYF,TGTGCCAGTTCTCCTAGCGGGAGGTGGCAAGAGACCCAGTACTTC
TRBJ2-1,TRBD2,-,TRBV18,CASSRSGRPDNEQFF,TGTGCCAGCTCACGTAGCGGGAGACCCGACAATGAGCAGTTCTTC
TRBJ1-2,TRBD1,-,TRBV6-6,CASSYTPTGVGYTF,TGTGCCAGCAGTTACACGCCGACAGGGGTCGGCTACACCTTC
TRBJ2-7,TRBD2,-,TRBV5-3,CARSGGEGNEQYF,TGTGCCAGAAGCGGGGGGGAGGGGAACGAGCAGTACTTC
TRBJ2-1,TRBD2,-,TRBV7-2,CASTNPGGASGSFF,TGTGCCAGCACCAATCCCGGGGGGGCTAGCGGGAGTTTCTTC
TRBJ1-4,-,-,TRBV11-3,CASSFTTATNEKLFF,TGTGCCAGCAGCTTTACAACAGCAACTAATGAAAAACTGTTTTTT
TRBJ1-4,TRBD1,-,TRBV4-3,CASSRGQGVREKLFF,TGCGCCAGCAGCCGAGGACAGGGGGTTCGCGAAAAACTGTTTTTT
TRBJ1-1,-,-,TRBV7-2,CASSRQVGSTEAFF,TGTGCCAGCAGCCGACAGGTGGGCAGTACTGAAGCTTTCTTT